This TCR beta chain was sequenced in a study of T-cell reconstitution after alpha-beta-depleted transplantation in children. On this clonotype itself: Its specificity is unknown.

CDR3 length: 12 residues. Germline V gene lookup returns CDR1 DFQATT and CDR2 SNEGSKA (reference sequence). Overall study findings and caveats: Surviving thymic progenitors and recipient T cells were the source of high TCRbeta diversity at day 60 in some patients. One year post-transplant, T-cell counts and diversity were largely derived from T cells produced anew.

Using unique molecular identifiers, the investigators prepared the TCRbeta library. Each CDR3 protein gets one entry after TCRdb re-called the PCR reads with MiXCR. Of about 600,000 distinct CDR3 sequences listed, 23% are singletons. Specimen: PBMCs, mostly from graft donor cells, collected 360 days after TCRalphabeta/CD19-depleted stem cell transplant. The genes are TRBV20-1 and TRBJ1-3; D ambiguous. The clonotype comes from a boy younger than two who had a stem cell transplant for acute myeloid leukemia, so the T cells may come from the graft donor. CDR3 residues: CSARQTGNTIYF. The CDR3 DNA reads TGCAGCGCTCGACAAACCGGAAACACCATATATTTT.